Sequencing of this T cell receptor beta chain was carried out in a study of CD8 T cells in Susac syndrome. Sequencing targeted TCR beta in T cells from blood (CD8+ and CD4+). Comment on this clonotype: Without the conserved terminal phenylalanine or tryptophan, this CDR3 likely stems from a read error.

Random hexamers were used to reverse transcribe 0.5 to 1 ug of RNA. TCRdb fed the immunoSEQ multiplex PCR reads into MiXCR, producing one record per CDR3 protein. The table records 180,000 or so distinct CDR3 sequences, approximately 96% of them present only once. This receptor was identified in a human donor with multiple sclerosis. The specimen sequenced was CD4+ T cells from PBMCs.

The CDR3 here is CASSQDAFNTQYL. The DNA of the CDR3 is TGTGCCAGCAGCCAAGATGCGTTCAATACGCAGTATCTT. This chain links TRBV14 with TRBJ2-3; D gene unclear. The V end lost 0 bases, the J end lost 7 bases, and 8 bases lay between the germline ends. Germline lookup yields CDR1 SGHDN and CDR2 FVKESK. The CDR3 sequence is 13 residues long.